This T cell receptor beta chain was identified in a study of blood T cell repertoires in COVID-19. Study-wide context: Researchers got acute and convalescent COVID-19 samples from the United States, Italy and Spain. PBMCs, B-cell-depleted T cells, or T cells were the source of the cDNA or gDNA that made up the material.

Germline V gene lookup returns CDR1 LNHDA and CDR2 SQIVND (reference sequence). Trimming shortened V by 6 bases and J by 11 bases, and 13 bases separated the two germline ends. The CDR3 totals 11 residues. Clones were sequenced by immunoSEQ multiplex PCR, and TCRdb holds only the in-frame ones, with some missing. The sample consists of about 100,000 clones, around nine tenths of them appearing once. Sequencing used peripheral blood. The TCR was taken from a woman of 80 years or more with acute or convalescent COVID-19. V is TRBV19 and J is TRBJ1-1; D not resolved. The CDR3 here is CASRNWEDAFF. CDR3 nucleotides: TGTGCCAGTAGGAACTGGGAGGATGCTTTCTTT. The variable domain in full, completed from reference TRBV19 and TRBJ1-1, reads DGGITQSPKYLFRKEGQNVTLSCEQNLNHDAMYWYRQDPGQGLRLIYYSQIVNDFQKGDIAEGYSVSREKKESFPLTVTSAQKNPTAFYLCASRNWEDAFFGQGTRLTVV.